The 32 T cell receptor beta chains below come from one sample, sequenced in a study of spatial heterogeneity in lung cancer (dated by TCRdb to the late 2010s). Taken with the paper, the label for time point translates to: sample taken at primary tumor resection. TCR sequencing used whole RNA extracted from tumor and nontumor lung tissue, or from cryopreserved PBMC samples, without cell sorting. Libraries were constructed by 5' RACE. The sequencing machine was a NextSeq 500. Through fastp at Q25 and MiXCR, TCRdb rebuilt clones from the public reads, retaining in-frame beta chains. Rows with a matching CDR3 protein are joined into one entry that keeps the most common DNA and genes. Within this sample are 13,000 to 15,000 distinct CDR3 sequences, with roughly a tenth of them counted one time only. The top ten constitute about 34% of the sample. Material: PBMCs, obtained at surgery. The receptors were gathered from a female donor with early-stage non-small cell lung cancer.

Concerning this clonotype: This may arise from a read error, as a much more abundant clone is one base away. This chain connects TRBV7-9 to TRBJ1-5, with 7 bases matching TRBD1. Per the germline V gene, CDR1 is SEHNR and CDR2 is FQNEAQ (reference sequence). V trimming: 5 bases; J trimming: 4 bases; junction bases outside the gene matches: 8. CDR3 length: 15 amino acids. The CDR3 DNA is TGTGCCAGCAGCCCAGGGACAGAGGGGAATCAGCCCCAGCATTTT. Residues: CASSPGTEGNQPQHF.

This clonotype has ten or more counts. The CDR3 region is CSARGSGTSGGTTPYEQYF. As DNA, the CDR3 is TGCAGTGCTAGAGGATCCGGGACTAGCGGGGGGACAACCCCCTACGAGCAGTACTTC. The rearrangement joins TRBV20-1 to TRBJ2-7, with TRBD2 matching 15 bases. The germline gives CDR1 DFQATT, CDR2 SNEGSKA (reference sequence). The V gene end was trimmed by 1 base and the J gene end by 2 bases; junction bases not matched to a gene: 12. CDR3 length equals 19 residues.

This clonotype was observed many times. The chain couples TRBV5-4 to TRBJ2-3; 7 nucleotides match TRBD2. Per germline, CDR1 SGHNT and CDR2 YYREEE (reference sequence). The length of the CDR3 is 15 residues. The trim removed 3 bases at V and 3 bases at J, leaving 7 bases unmatched. This CDR3 reads CASSYSSGFTDTQYF. CDR3 nucleotides: TGTGCCAGCAGCTACTCTAGCGGCTTTACAGATACGCAGTATTTT.

This clonotype has just one count. The gene calls are TRBV10-2 and TRBJ2-1; the match to TRBD2 covers 8 bases. The ends lost 3 bases at V and 9 bases at J; junction bases unmatched: 10. CDR3 size: 15 residues. The V gene's germline CDR1 is WSHSY and CDR2 SAAADI. CDR3 bases: TGCGCCAGCAGTGATTCGGGACTAGGGTGGAGTGAGCAGTTCTTC. It translates to CASSDSGLGWSEQFF.

In this sample, this clonotype turned up many times. The rearrangement uses TRBV11-2 and TRBJ2-7; perhaps TRBD2 as D (6 bases). The germline CDR1 and CDR2 sequences are SGHAT and FQNNGV. The CDR3 spans 12 residues. Trimming pared 5 bases from V and 7 bases from J, leaving 12 bases between. The CDR3 spells CASSRLAGEQYF. The CDR3 bases are TGTGCCAGCAGCCGATTGGCGGGGGAGCAGTACTTC.

J is TRBJ1-5 and V is TRBV20-1, with 10 bases aligning to TRBD1. Looked up from germline, CDR1 is DFQATT and CDR2 is SNEGSKA (reference sequence). The V gene end was trimmed by 6 bases and the J gene end by 0 bases; junction bases not matched to a gene: 5. CDR3 length equals 15 residues. As DNA, the CDR3 is TGCAGTGCGCCCCGGACAGGGGGTAGCAATCAGCCCCAGCATTTT. Protein sequence: CSAPRTGGSNQPQHF.

This clonotype was counted many times. The CDR3 sequence: CSARVPGDTQYF. Written as DNA, the CDR3 is TGCAGTGCTAGAGTCCCCGGGGATACGCAGTATTTT. The chain carries TRBV20-1 and TRBJ2-3, with D uncertain. Germline-derived CDR1 and CDR2 are DFQATT and SNEGSKA (reference sequence). V was trimmed by 1 base and J by 6 bases, leaving 8 bases between them. This CDR3 spans 12 amino acids.

This clonotype came up a few times. The rearrangement uses TRBV16 and TRBJ1-2, with TRBD1 as a possible D gene (5 bases). Looked up from germline, CDR1 is KGHSY and CDR2 is FQNENV. CDR3 length: 15 amino acids. With 1 base removed from V and 7 bases from J, the gap between germline ends came to 16 bases. Here the CDR3 DNA reads TGTGCCAGCAGCCAATTCGACGGGGGGTCGCGTGGCTACACCTTC. Translation gives CASSQFDGGSRGYTF.

Only a few counts were recorded for this clonotype. V gene TRBV5-1 combines with J gene TRBJ2-7; 11 nucleotides align to TRBD2. Trimming removed 0 bases from V and 2 bases from J; junction bases left unmatched: 1. Germline CDR1 and CDR2: SGHRS and YFSETQ. This CDR3 region has 15 residues. The CDR3 region is CASSLGLAGTYEQYF. In DNA form, the CDR3 reads TGCGCCAGCAGCTTGGGACTAGCGGGGACCTACGAGCAGTACTTC.

This clonotype was recorded many times. The V gene is TRBV20-1, the J gene TRBJ2-7; no clear D gene. The CDR3 totals 15 residues. CDR1 and CDR2 (germline): DFQATT, SNEGSKA (reference sequence). V lost 3 bases and J 3 bases, leaving 18 bases between the germline ends. The CDR3 sequence: CSASLPDTPIYEQYF. DNA of the CDR3: TGCAGTGCTAGTCTACCCGATACCCCCATCTACGAGCAGTACTTC.

The V call is TRBV3-1, the J call TRBJ1-3; D uncertain. The germline V gene has CDR1 LGHDT and CDR2 YNNKEL (reference sequence). This CDR3 contains 15 residues. The V gene lost 0 bases and the J gene lost 6 bases, with 12 bases spanning the gap. The CDR3 DNA reads TGTGCCAGCAGCCAAGATCTCACAGCACAAAACACCATATATTTT. Encoded protein: CASSQDLTAQNTIYF. Looking up the rest from reference TRBV3-1 and TRBJ1-3 gives the full variable domain: DTAVSQTPKYLVTQMGNDKSIKCEQNLGHDTMYWYKQDSKKFLKIMFSYNNKELIINETVPNRFSPKSPDKAHLNLHINSLELGDSAVYFCASSQDLTAQNTIYFGEGSWLTVV.

This clonotype was detected only a few times. The rearrangement links TRBV30 to TRBJ2-1; TRBD1 is a possible D gene (6 bases). The CDR3 is 11 residues long. CDR1 GTSNPN and CDR2 SVGIG come from the germline V gene (reference sequence). CDR3 sequence: CSGQQINEQFF. In DNA, the CDR3 is TGTTCGGGACAACAGATCAATGAGCAGTTCTTC.

V usage is TRBV5-4 and J usage is TRBJ1-1, with D perhaps matching TRBD1 (5 bases). CDR1 is SGHNT, CDR2 YYREEE, per germline (reference sequence). V lost 4 bases and J lost 4, with 17 bases in between. This CDR3 spans 15 amino acids. CDR3 coding DNA: TGTGCCAGCAGCCAACCGGGACCCCTAGGCACTGAAGCTTTCTTT. Translating gives CASSQPGPLGTEAFF.

This clonotype was seen only a few times. The chain couples TRBV20-1 to TRBJ1-3; D gene uncertain. The V end lost 5 bases, the J end lost 4 bases, and 6 bases lay between the germline ends. The CDR3 length is 11 residues. Germline-derived CDR1 and CDR2 are DFQATT and SNEGSKA (reference sequence). This CDR3 is CSALQGNTIYF. The CDR3 nucleotides read TGCAGTGCTTTACAAGGAAACACCATATATTTT.

Of note for this clonotype: Relative to the germline gene, one junction end is altered; a read error may explain this. The chain carries TRBV7-2 and TRBJ1-1; the D gene is possibly TRBD1 (5 bases). The CDR3 totals 13 residues. The germline V gene encodes CDR1 SGHTA and CDR2 FQGNSA. The CDR3 loop is CASSGTITAEVFF. The DNA for the CDR3 is TGTGCCAGCAGCGGGACGATTACAGCCGAAGTTTTCTTT.

This clonotype was counted between two and nine times. The DNA for the CDR3 is TGCGCCAGCAGCCAGACCCCCGGGACTAGCGGCGAGCAGTACTTC. This gives the protein CASSQTPGTSGEQYF. The gene calls are TRBV5-1 and TRBJ2-7, with 11 bases matching TRBD2. V shed 4 bases, J shed 6 bases, and the junction held 9 bases outside the gene matches. The CDR3 is made up of 15 amino acids. The germline gives CDR1 SGHRS, CDR2 YFSETQ.

In this sample, this clonotype is medium-sized. The V and J genes are TRBV7-8 and TRBJ2-3; D gene uncertain. Germline-derived CDR1 and CDR2 are SGHVS and FQNEAQ. This CDR3 is 11 amino acids long. V lost 5 bases to trimming and J lost 9 bases, with 9 bases between them. CDR3 bases: TGTGCCAGCAGCCCCGGAGCGACGCAGTATTTT. This translates into CASSPGATQYF.

This chain links TRBV27 with TRBJ1-2; 7 bases map to TRBD1. With 6 bases clipped from V and 6 bases from J, the junction kept 13 bases outside the gene matches. Germline values: CDR1 MNHEY, CDR2 SMNVEV (reference sequence). This CDR3 is 15 amino acids long. CDR3 nucleotide sequence: TGTGCCAGCAGAACCTCTTTTGACAGGGTTCATGGCTACACCTTC. Amino acid sequence: CASRTSFDRVHGYTF.

V and J are TRBV7-9 and TRBJ1-3; weak D call: TRBD1 (5 bases). The germline V gene has CDR1 SEHNR and CDR2 FQNEAQ (reference sequence). The CDR3 has 15 amino acids. V shed 1 base and J shed 0 bases, with 7 bases lying between them. The CDR3 loop reads CASSLGGTSGNTIYF. As DNA, the CDR3 is TGTGCCAGCAGCTTAGGAGGGACCTCTGGAAACACCATATATTTT.

This rearrangement joins TRBV3-1 to TRBJ2-1; either TRBD1 or TRBD2 may supply D (5 bases each). V lost 2 bases and J lost 3, with 14 bases in between. This CDR3 has 16 residues. CDR1 LGHDT and CDR2 YNNKEL come from the germline V gene (reference sequence). The CDR3 sequence is CASSQRSGQGYNEQFF. The CDR3 nucleotides are TGTGCCAGCAGCCAACGATCGGGGCAGGGCTACAATGAGCAGTTCTTC.

This clonotype was seen repeatedly, ten times or more. The chain links TRBV15 to TRBJ1-4; a possible D gene is TRBD1 (6 bases). V was cut by 0 bases and J by 3 bases, with 20 bases left in between. Germline lookup yields CDR1 LNHNV and CDR2 YYDKDF (reference sequence). This CDR3 comprises 19 residues. CDR3 nucleotide sequence: TGTGCCACCAGCAGAGACAGGGGTAGTGTGGTATGGGCTAATGAAAAACTGTTTTTT. Its protein product is CATSRDRGSVVWANEKLFF.

This clonotype was picked up many times. The chain joins TRBV5-6 to TRBJ1-2; weak D call: TRBD1 (6 bases). Germline-derived CDR1 and CDR2 are SGHDT and YYEEEE. The germline V and J ends were trimmed by 5 bases and 4 bases, with 12 bases remaining between them. The CDR3 totals 13 residues. The CDR3 DNA sequence: TGTGCCAGCAGAAAGACAGGAGGCTATGGCTACACCTTC. The encoded protein is CASRKTGGYGYTF.

This clonotype has a handful of counts. The genes are TRBV29-1 and TRBJ1-2; TRBD1 is a possible D gene (5 bases). The CDR3 has 13 residues. V gave up 6 bases and J gave up 5 bases, with 16 bases separating them. Germline CDR1 reads SQVTM; CDR2 reads ANQGSEA. For the CDR3, the DNA is TGCAGCGTGGGACGGGGAGAAAAGTATGGCTACACCTTC. It encodes CSVGRGEKYGYTF.

This clonotype occurred many times. The rearrangement links TRBV7-2 to TRBJ2-2; no clear D gene. The CDR3 loop spans 14 amino acids. The V gene lost 1 base and the J gene lost 6 bases, with 9 bases spanning the gap. Germline V gene sequence: CDR1 SGHTA, CDR2 FQGNSA. The CDR3 sequence is CASSLGVAPGELFF. The DNA for the CDR3 is TGTGCCAGCAGCTTAGGTGTAGCACCCGGGGAGCTGTTTTTT.

This clonotype was counted ten times or more. The rearrangement joins TRBV29-1 to TRBJ2-7; TRBD1 matches 8 bases. CDR1 and CDR2 (germline): SQVTM, ANQGSEA. The CDR3 is 14 residues long. With V trimmed by 4 bases and J by 2 bases, 7 bases remained unmatched. The CDR3 is CSVVVGTGAYEQYF. DNA for the CDR3: TGCAGCGTTGTAGTCGGGACAGGAGCCTACGAGCAGTACTTC.

This clonotype showed up many times. V usage is TRBV6-5 and J usage is TRBJ1-2; TRBD1 matches at 9 bases. The CDR3 contains 13 residues. Trimming cost V 6 bases and J 8 bases; bases outside gene matches: 7. Per germline, CDR1 MNHEY and CDR2 SVGAGI. DNA of the CDR3: TGTGCCAGCAGCCGGGACAGGGCGGGAGGCTACACCTTC. Encoded protein: CASSRDRAGGYTF.

A few counts support this clonotype. This chain uses TRBV9 with TRBJ2-1; TRBD2 might be the D (5 bases). V lost 3 bases and J lost 7, with 23 bases in between. CDR3 length: 17 residues. Germline lookup yields CDR1 SGDLS and CDR2 YYNGEE. This chain's CDR3 is CASSATDSRLLTNEQFF. The CDR3 DNA is TGTGCCAGCAGCGCCACGGACTCCCGGCTATTGACGAATGAGCAGTTCTTC.

Points on this clonotype: A much larger clonotype is one base distant, so this may be a read error. The gene calls are TRBV3-1 and TRBJ1-1; D unclear. The CDR3 length is 13 residues. Germline V gene lookup returns CDR1 LGHDT and CDR2 YNNKEL (reference sequence). CDR3 in amino acids: CASSQKLNTEALF. The CDR3 region has the DNA TGTGCCAGCAGCCAAAAGCTGAACACTGAAGCTCTCTTT.

This clonotype was seen many times. The gene calls are TRBV19 and TRBJ2-5, with a weak D call TRBD2 (6 bases). The germline V gene has CDR1 LNHDA and CDR2 SQIVND (reference sequence). The CDR3 extends over 13 amino acids. Trimming removed 8 bases at V and 8 bases at J, with 18 bases between. The CDR3 nucleotides are TGTGCCAGTGGCGGGGAGTCCAAGAGAACCCAGTACTTC. It encodes CASGGESKRTQYF.

This clonotype was seen many times. V and J are TRBV12-3 or TRBV12-4 and TRBJ2-1; D gene uncertain. The V gene lost 5 bases and the J gene lost 8 bases, with 19 bases spanning the gap. The CDR3 loop spans 15 amino acids. The CDR3 DNA reads TGTGCCAGCAGTCTCACCCGAGGTCGGAATGATGAGCAGTTCTTC. Translated, it gives CASSLTRGRNDEQFF.

This clonotype was counted between two and nine times. The chain is built from TRBV7-8 and TRBJ2-1, with TRBD2 matching 13 bases. CDR1 is SGHVS, CDR2 FQNEAQ, per germline. Trimming at V came to 5 bases and at J to 7 bases, leaving 8 bases not matched to a gene. CDR3 length equals 16 residues. CDR3: CASSNRRLAGGNEQFF. Here the CDR3 DNA reads TGTGCCAGCAGCAACCGGAGACTAGCGGGGGGTAATGAGCAGTTCTTC.

This clonotype occurred many times. The junction does not match germline at one end; this may be a read error. The chain couples TRBV20-1 to TRBJ2-5; maybe TRBD1 (5 bases). This CDR3 region has 11 residues. CDR1 is DFQATT, CDR2 SNEGSKA, per germline (reference sequence). CDR3 sequence reads: CGARGGETQYF. The CDR3 nucleotides are TGCGGTGCTAGGGGTGGGGAGACCCAGTACTTC.